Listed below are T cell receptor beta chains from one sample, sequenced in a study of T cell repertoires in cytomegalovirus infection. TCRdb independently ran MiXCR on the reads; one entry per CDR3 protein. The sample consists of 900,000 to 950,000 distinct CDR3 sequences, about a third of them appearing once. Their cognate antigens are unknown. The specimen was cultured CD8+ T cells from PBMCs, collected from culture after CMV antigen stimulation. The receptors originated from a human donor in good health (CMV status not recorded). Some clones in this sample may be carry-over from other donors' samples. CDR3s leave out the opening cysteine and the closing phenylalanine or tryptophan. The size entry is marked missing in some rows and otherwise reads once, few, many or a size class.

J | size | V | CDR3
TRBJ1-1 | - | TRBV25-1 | ASSDIWNTEAF
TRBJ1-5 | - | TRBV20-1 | SARLKDRISNQPQH
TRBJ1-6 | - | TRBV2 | AKWDRGYNSPLH
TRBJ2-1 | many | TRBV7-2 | ASSLAGDLPSYNEQF
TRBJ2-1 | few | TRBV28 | ASSLHPSGGPEQF
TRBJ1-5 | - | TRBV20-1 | SATDGHGQPQH
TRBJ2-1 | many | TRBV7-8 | ASSLEVAGSSYNEQF
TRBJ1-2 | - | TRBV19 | ASSVQGLDGYT
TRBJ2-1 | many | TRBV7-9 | ASSPGEAKYNEQF
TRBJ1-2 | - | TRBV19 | ASRARPPGYT
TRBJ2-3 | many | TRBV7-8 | ASSLRTRVEDTQY
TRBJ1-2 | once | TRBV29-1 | SAHPTGWRGGYT
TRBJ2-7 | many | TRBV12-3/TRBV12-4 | ASRVLGNDEQY
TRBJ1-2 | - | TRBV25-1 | ASSTLDRGHYGYT
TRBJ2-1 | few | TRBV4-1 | ASSPSGLDRNEQF
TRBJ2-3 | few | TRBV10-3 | AISESTGADTQY
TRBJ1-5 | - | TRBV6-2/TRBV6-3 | ASASGTGGFQPQH